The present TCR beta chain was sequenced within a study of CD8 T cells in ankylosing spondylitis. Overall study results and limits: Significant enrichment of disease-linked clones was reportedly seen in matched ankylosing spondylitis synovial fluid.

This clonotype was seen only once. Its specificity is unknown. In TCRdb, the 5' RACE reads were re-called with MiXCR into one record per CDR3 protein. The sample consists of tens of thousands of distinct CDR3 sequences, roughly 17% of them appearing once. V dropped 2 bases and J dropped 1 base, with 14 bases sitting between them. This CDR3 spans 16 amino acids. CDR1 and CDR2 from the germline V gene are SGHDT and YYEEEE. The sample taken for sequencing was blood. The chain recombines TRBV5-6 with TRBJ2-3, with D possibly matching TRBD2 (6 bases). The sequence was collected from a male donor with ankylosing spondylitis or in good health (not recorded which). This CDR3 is CASSFPTSFGTDTQYF. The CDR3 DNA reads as TGTGCCAGCAGCTTTCCGACTAGTTTTGGCACAGATACGCAGTATTTT.